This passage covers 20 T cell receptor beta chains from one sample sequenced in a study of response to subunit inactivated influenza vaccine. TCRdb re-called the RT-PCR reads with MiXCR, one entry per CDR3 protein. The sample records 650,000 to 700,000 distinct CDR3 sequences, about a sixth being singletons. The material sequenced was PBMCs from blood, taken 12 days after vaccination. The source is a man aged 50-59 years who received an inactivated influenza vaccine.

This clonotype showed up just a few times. CDR3 region: CSASRGVDSPLHF. The CDR3 DNA reads as TGCAGTGCATCCAGGGGAGTGGATTCACCCCTCCACTTT. The chain carries TRBV20-1 and TRBJ1-6; TRBD1 is a possible D gene (6 bases). CDR3 length equals 13 residues. With 6 bases removed from V and 8 bases from J, the gap between germline ends came to 14 bases. Germline V CDR1 and CDR2: DFQATT, SNEGSKA (reference sequence).

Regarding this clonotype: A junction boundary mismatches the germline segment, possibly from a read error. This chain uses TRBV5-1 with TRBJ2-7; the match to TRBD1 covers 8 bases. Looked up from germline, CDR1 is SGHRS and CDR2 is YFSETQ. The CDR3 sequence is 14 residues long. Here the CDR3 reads CAISQPGQVYEQYF. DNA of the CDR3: TGCGCCATCAGCCAGCCGGGACAGGTTTACGAGCAGTACTTC.

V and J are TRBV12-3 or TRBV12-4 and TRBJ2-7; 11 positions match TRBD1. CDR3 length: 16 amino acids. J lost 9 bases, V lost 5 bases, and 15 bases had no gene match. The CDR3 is CASSHNLGQGARGQYF. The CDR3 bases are TGTGCCAGCAGTCATAATTTAGGACAGGGGGCGCGTGGGCAGTACTTC.

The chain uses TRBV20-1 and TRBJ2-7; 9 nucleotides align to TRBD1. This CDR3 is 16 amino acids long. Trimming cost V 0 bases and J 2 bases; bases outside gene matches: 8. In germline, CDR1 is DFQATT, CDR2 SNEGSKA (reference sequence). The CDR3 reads CSARDLVQGAPYEQYF. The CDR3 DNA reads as TGCAGTGCTAGAGATTTGGTACAGGGGGCACCCTACGAGCAGTACTTC.

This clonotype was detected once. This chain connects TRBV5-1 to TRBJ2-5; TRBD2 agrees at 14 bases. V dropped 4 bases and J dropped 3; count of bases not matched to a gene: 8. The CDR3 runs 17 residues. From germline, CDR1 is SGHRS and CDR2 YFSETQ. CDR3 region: CASSPGTSGGLKETQYF. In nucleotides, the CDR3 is TGCGCCAGCAGCCCTGGGACTAGCGGGGGCCTGAAAGAGACCCAGTACTTC.

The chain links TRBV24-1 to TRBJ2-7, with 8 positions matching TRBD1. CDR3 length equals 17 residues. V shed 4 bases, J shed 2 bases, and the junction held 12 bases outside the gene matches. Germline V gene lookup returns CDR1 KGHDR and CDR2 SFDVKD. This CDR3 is CATSDPALDRDPYEQYF. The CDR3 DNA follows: TGTGCCACCAGTGACCCCGCCTTGGACAGGGATCCCTACGAGCAGTACTTC.

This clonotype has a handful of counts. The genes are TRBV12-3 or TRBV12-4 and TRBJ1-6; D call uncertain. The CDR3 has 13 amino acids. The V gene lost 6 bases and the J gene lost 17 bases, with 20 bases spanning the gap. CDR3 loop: CASSAGQALFVHF. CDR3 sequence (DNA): TGTGCCAGCAGCGCCGGCCAGGCCTTATTTGTCCACTTT.

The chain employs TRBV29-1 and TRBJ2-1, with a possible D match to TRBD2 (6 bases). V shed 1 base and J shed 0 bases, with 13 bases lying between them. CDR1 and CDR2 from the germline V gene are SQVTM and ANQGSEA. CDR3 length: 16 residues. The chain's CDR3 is CSVEGGVSGSYNEQFF. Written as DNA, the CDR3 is TGCAGCGTTGAAGGGGGGGTCTCGGGCTCCTACAATGAGCAGTTCTTC.

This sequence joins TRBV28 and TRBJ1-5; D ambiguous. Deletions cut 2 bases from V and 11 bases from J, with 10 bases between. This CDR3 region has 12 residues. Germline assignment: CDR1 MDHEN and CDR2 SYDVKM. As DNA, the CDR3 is TGTGCCAGCAGTTTAATCAGGTCGTCCCAGCATTTT. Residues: CASSLIRSSQHF.

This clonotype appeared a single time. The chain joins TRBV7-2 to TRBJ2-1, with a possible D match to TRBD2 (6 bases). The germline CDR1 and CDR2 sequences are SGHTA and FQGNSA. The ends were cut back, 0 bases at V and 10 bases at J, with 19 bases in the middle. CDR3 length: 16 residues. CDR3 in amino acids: CASSLAGGVGNQEQFF. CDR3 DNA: TGTGCCAGCAGCTTAGCGGGAGGAGTCGGGAACCAAGAGCAGTTCTTC.

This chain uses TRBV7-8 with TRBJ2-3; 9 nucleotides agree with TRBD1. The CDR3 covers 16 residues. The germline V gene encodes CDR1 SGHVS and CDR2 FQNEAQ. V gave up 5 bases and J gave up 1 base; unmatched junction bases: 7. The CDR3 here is CASSDRDRVGTDTQYF. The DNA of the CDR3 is TGTGCCAGCAGCGACCGGGACAGGGTTGGCACAGATACGCAGTATTTT.

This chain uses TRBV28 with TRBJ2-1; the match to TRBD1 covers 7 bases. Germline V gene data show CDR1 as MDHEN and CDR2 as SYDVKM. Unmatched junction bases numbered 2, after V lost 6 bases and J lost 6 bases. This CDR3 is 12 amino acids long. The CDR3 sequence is CASSGDSNEQFF. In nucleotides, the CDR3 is TGTGCCAGCAGCGGGGACAGCAATGAGCAGTTCTTC.

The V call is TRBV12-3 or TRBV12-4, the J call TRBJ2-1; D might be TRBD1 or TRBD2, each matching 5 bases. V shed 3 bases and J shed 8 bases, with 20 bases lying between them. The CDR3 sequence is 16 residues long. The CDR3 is CASSFWGKLATHEQFF. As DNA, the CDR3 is TGTGCCAGCAGTTTTTGGGGGAAGTTAGCGACCCATGAGCAGTTCTTC.

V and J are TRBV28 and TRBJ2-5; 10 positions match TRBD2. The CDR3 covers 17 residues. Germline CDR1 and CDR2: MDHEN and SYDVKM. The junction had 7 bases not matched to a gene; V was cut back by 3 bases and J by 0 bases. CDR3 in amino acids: CASSLASGGLYQETQYF. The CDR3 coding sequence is TGTGCCAGCAGTTTGGCTAGCGGGGGCCTGTACCAAGAGACCCAGTACTTC.

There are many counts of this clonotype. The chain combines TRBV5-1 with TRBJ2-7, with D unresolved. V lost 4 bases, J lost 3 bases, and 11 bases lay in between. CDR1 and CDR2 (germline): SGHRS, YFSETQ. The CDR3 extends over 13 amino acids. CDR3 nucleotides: TGCGCCAGCAGCCCGGACGTCGTCTACGAGCAGTACTTC. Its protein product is CASSPDVVYEQYF.

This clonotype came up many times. This CDR3 reads CSVEAGGPYEQYF. CDR3 DNA sequence: TGCAGCGTTGAAGCGGGAGGTCCGTACGAGCAGTACTTC. This chain uses TRBV29-1 with TRBJ2-7, with 7 bases lining up with TRBD2. V lost 1 base, J lost 4 bases, and 4 bases stayed unmatched. The length of the CDR3 is 13 residues. Germline CDR1 and CDR2: SQVTM and ANQGSEA.

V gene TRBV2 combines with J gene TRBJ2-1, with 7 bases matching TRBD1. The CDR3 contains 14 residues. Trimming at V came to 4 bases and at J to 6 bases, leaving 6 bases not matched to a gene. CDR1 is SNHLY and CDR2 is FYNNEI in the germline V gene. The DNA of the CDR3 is TGTGCCAGCAGTGTACAGGGGAATTTCAATGAGCAGTTCTTC. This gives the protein CASSVQGNFNEQFF.

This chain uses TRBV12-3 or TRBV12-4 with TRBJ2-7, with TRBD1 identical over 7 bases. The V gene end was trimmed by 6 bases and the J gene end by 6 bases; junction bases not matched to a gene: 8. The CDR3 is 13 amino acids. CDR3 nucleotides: TGTGCCAGCAGCCGGGACAGACTGTCCGAGCAGTACTTC. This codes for CASSRDRLSEQYF.

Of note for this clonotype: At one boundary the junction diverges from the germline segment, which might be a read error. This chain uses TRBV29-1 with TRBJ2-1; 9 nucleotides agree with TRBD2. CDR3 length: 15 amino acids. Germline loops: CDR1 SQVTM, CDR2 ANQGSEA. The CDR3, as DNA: TGCAGCGTCCGTCCTCAGACTAGCGGCCACAATGAGCAGTCCTTC. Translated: CSVRPQTSGHNEQSF.

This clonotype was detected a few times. This CDR3 is CSAPTSGYNSPLHF. In DNA form, the CDR3 reads TGCAGTGCGCCGACAAGCGGCTATAATTCACCCCTCCACTTT. The rearrangement joins TRBV20-1 to TRBJ1-6; no definite D call. Per the germline V gene, CDR1 is DFQATT and CDR2 is SNEGSKA (reference sequence). The CDR3 contains 14 residues. Trimming shortened V by 6 bases and J by 3 bases, and 12 bases separated the two germline ends.